This TCR beta chain was recovered during a study of cytomegalovirus exposure and HLA in healthy donors. Germline V gene lookup returns CDR1 MNHEY and CDR2 SVGAGI. The CDR3 extends over 14 amino acids. V gave up 4 bases and J gave up 4 bases, with 13 bases separating them. The study ran its PCR with 60 Vbeta and 13 Jbeta primers. Method: immunoSEQ multiplex PCR; TCRdb's copy keeps in-frame clones and lacks some. The repertoire holds 85,000 to 100,000 clones, with around three quarters as singletons. Sequenced input: PBMCs. This rearrangement joins TRBV6-5 to TRBJ2-5; D is possibly TRBD1 (6 bases). This receptor was obtained from a man in his fifties or sixties in good health and CMV-seropositive. Here the CDR3 reads CASSSLQGRETQYF. DNA for the CDR3: TGTGCCAGCAGTTCCTTACAGGGCAGAGAGACCCAGTACTTC.